The rows below give T cell receptor beta chains drawn from one sample of a study of blood T cell repertoires in COVID-19. Profiled with immunoSEQ multiplex PCR; TCRdb holds only in-frame clones, not every one. The sample includes some 220,000 clones, approximately 82% seen only once; the top ten take roughly 8.7%. The sequenced material came from peripheral blood. The receptor source for this set is a man aged 45 to 65 with active or convalescent COVID-19. The CDR3 runs from the conserved cysteine through the conserved F or W. The D gene is left open where the match is weak. Expanded clones get a size class; other rows say once, few or many, or leave the size out.

V gene: TRBV7-2
J gene: TRBJ2-1
CDR3 length: 17
clone size: NA
D gene: NA
CDR3 protein: CASIAGAGTFSYNEQFF
CDR3 DNA: TGTGCCAGCATCGCGGGGGCAGGGACATTCTCCTACAATGAGCAGTTCTTC

V gene: TRBV7-3
J gene: TRBJ2-1
CDR3 length: 13
clone size: NA
D gene: NA
CDR3 protein: CASSVDTYNEQFF
CDR3 DNA: TGTGCCAGCAGCGTGGACACTTACAATGAGCAGTTCTTC

V gene: TRBV5-1
J gene: TRBJ2-2
CDR3 length: 14
clone size: NA
D gene: NA
CDR3 protein: CASSLVRNTGELFF
CDR3 DNA: TGCGCCAGCAGCTTGGTCAGGAACACCGGGGAGCTGTTTTTT

V gene: TRBV7-6
J gene: TRBJ2-2
CDR3 length: 15
clone size: NA
D gene: NA
CDR3 protein: CASSSTPGYTGELFF
CDR3 DNA: TGTGCCAGCAGCTCCACACCGGGGTACACCGGGGAGCTGTTTTTT

V gene: TRBV19
J gene: TRBJ1-4
CDR3 length: 20
clone size: NA
D gene: TRBD1
CDR3 protein: CASSIRGQGAAKATNEKLFF
CDR3 DNA: TGTGCCAGTAGTATCCGAGGACAGGGGGCTGCCAAAGCAACTAATGAAAAACTGTTTTTT

V gene: TRBV5-1
J gene: TRBJ1-1
CDR3 length: 12
clone size: NA
D gene: NA
CDR3 protein: CASSLGTREAFF
CDR3 DNA: TGCGCCAGCAGCTTGGGGACACGTGAAGCTTTCTTT

V gene: TRBV30
J gene: TRBJ2-7
CDR3 length: 15
clone size: NA
D gene: TRBD2
CDR3 protein: CAWSVPPSGRAEQYF
CDR3 DNA: TGTGCCTGGAGTGTCCCGCCTAGCGGGAGGGCTGAGCAGTACTTC

V gene: TRBV18
J gene: TRBJ1-5
CDR3 length: 15
clone size: NA
D gene: TRBD1
CDR3 protein: CASSEGQGSNQPQHF
CDR3 DNA: TGTGCCAGCTCTGAGGGACAGGGAAGCAATCAGCCCCAGCATTTT

V gene: TRBV5-6
J gene: TRBJ1-1
CDR3 length: 14
clone size: NA
D gene: NA
CDR3 protein: CASSLAVREASAFF
CDR3 DNA: TGTGCCAGCAGCTTGGCCGTCAGAGAGGCCTCGGCTTTCTTT

V gene: TRBV6-5
J gene: TRBJ1-6
CDR3 length: 16
clone size: NA
D gene: TRBD1
CDR3 protein: CASSYSTGFYNSPLHF
CDR3 DNA: TGTGCCAGCAGTTACTCGACAGGGTTCTATAATTCACCCCTCCACTTT

V gene: TRBV11-2
J gene: TRBJ1-6
CDR3 length: 15
clone size: NA
D gene: NA
CDR3 protein: CASSLEQGLNSPLHF
CDR3 DNA: TGTGCCAGCAGCTTAGAACAGGGCCTTAATTCACCCCTCCACTTT

V gene: TRBV28
J gene: TRBJ1-2
CDR3 length: 13
clone size: once
D gene: NA
CDR3 protein: CASSLGTFYGYTF
CDR3 DNA: TGTGCCAGCAGTTTAGGGACATTCTATGGCTACACCTTC

V gene: TRBV4-3
J gene: TRBJ2-1
CDR3 length: 18
clone size: NA
D gene: TRBD2
CDR3 protein: CASSLSLGLAGGPDEQFF
CDR3 DNA: TGCGCCAGCAGCCTTTCCCTGGGACTAGCGGGAGGGCCAGATGAGCAGTTCTTC

V gene: TRBV7-8
J gene: TRBJ2-1
CDR3 length: 15
clone size: NA
D gene: NA
CDR3 protein: CASSFGQTPYNEQFF
CDR3 DNA: TGTGCCAGCAGCTTCGGACAGACCCCCTACAATGAGCAGTTCTTC

V gene: TRBV6-5
J gene: TRBJ2-7
CDR3 length: 15
clone size: NA
D gene: TRBD2
CDR3 protein: CASSYSPGTRYEQYF
CDR3 DNA: TGTGCCAGCAGTTACTCGCCAGGGACTAGGTACGAGCAGTACTTC

V gene: TRBV5-8
J gene: TRBJ1-4
CDR3 length: 18
clone size: NA
D gene: TRBD1
CDR3 protein: CASAWDRDRGPANEKLFF
CDR3 DNA: TGTGCCAGCGCTTGGGACCGGGACAGGGGGCCTGCTAATGAAAAACTGTTTTTT

V gene: TRBV5-1
J gene: TRBJ2-3
CDR3 length: 16
clone size: NA
D gene: TRBD2
CDR3 protein: CASSLRTSGGTDTQYF
CDR3 DNA: TGCGCCAGCAGCTTAAGGACTAGCGGGGGGACAGATACGCAGTATTTT

V gene: TRBV5-6
J gene: TRBJ1-2
CDR3 length: 16
clone size: NA
D gene: NA
CDR3 protein: CASSLGYRDSNYGYTF
CDR3 DNA: TGTGCCAGCAGCTTGGGGTACAGGGATTCTAACTATGGCTACACCTTC

V gene: TRBV4-2
J gene: TRBJ2-4
CDR3 length: 12
clone size: few
D gene: NA
CDR3 protein: CASRDTRAVQYF
CDR3 DNA: TGTGCCAGCAGAGACACAAGAGCGGTTCAGTACTTC

V gene: TRBV5-1
J gene: TRBJ1-6
CDR3 length: 15
clone size: many
D gene: TRBD1
CDR3 protein: CASSLMTGASSPLHF
CDR3 DNA: TGCGCCAGCAGCTTGATGACAGGGGCAAGTTCACCCCTCCACTTT

V gene: TRBV5-1
J gene: TRBJ2-3
CDR3 length: 15
clone size: once
D gene: NA
CDR3 protein: CASSLGLAHTDTQYF
CDR3 DNA: TGCGCCAGCAGCTTAGGGCTAGCTCATACAGATACGCAGTATTTT

V gene: TRBV28
J gene: TRBJ1-2
CDR3 length: 13
clone size: NA
D gene: NA
CDR3 protein: CASSSTGSYGYTF
CDR3 DNA: TGTGCCAGCAGCTCCACAGGGAGCTATGGCTACACCTTC

V gene: TRBV4-3
J gene: TRBJ2-1
CDR3 length: 17
clone size: once
D gene: TRBD1
CDR3 protein: CASSQGSGRGRYNEQFF
CDR3 DNA: TGCGCCAGCAGCCAGGGGTCCGGCAGGGGGCGGTACAATGAGCAGTTCTTC

V gene: TRBV5-1
J gene: TRBJ1-2
CDR3 length: 12
clone size: NA
D gene: NA
CDR3 protein: CASSLERNGYTF
CDR3 DNA: TGCGCCAGCAGCTTGGAGAGAAATGGCTACACCTTC

V gene: TRBV7-3
J gene: TRBJ2-1
CDR3 length: 13
clone size: few
D gene: NA
CDR3 protein: CASSSTSYNEQFF
CDR3 DNA: TGTGCCAGCAGCTCTACTAGTTACAATGAGCAGTTCTTC

V gene: TRBV7-2
J gene: TRBJ2-7
CDR3 length: 15
clone size: NA
D gene: TRBD2
CDR3 protein: CASSLLAGGPGGGYF
CDR3 DNA: TGTGCCAGCAGCTTACTAGCGGGAGGGCCGGGCGGAGGGTACTTC

V gene: TRBV5-1
J gene: TRBJ1-1
CDR3 length: 15
clone size: NA
D gene: TRBD1
CDR3 protein: CASSFTGGWGTEAFF
CDR3 DNA: TGCGCCAGCAGCTTCACAGGGGGATGGGGCACTGAAGCTTTCTTT

V gene: TRBV27
J gene: TRBJ1-5
CDR3 length: 14
clone size: NA
D gene: NA
CDR3 protein: CASSLGGGNQPQHF
CDR3 DNA: TGTGCCAGCAGTTTAGGGGGGGGGAATCAGCCCCAGCATTTT

V gene: TRBV5-6
J gene: TRBJ1-6
CDR3 length: 18
clone size: NA
D gene: NA
CDR3 protein: CASSSRRVGFSYNSPLHF
CDR3 DNA: TGTGCCAGCAGCTCCCGCAGGGTCGGATTCTCCTATAATTCACCCCTCCACTTT

V gene: TRBV5-8
J gene: TRBJ1-6
CDR3 length: 15
clone size: NA
D gene: TRBD1
CDR3 protein: CASSSRDSYNSPLHF
CDR3 DNA: TGTGCCAGCAGCTCCCGGGACAGTTATAATTCACCCCTCCACTTT

V gene: TRBV6-1
J gene: TRBJ2-1
CDR3 length: 14
clone size: NA
D gene: NA
CDR3 protein: CASSEAGLNNEQFF
CDR3 DNA: TGTGCCAGCAGTGAGGCTGGACTAAACAATGAGCAGTTCTTC

V gene: TRBV21-1
J gene: TRBJ2-5
CDR3 length: 12
clone size: NA
D gene: NA
CDR3 protein: CASSKRGQNVYF
CDR3 DNA: TGTGCCAGCAGCAAACGGGGACAGAATGTGTACTTC

V gene: TRBV7-9
J gene: TRBJ2-1
CDR3 length: 15
clone size: NA
D gene: NA
CDR3 protein: CASLDLGSGNPSTFF
CDR3 DNA: TGTGCCAGCTTAGACCTGGGGTCGGGGAACCCCTCCACGTTCTTC

V gene: TRBV3-1/TRBV3-2
J gene: TRBJ1-6
CDR3 length: 16
clone size: once
D gene: TRBD1
CDR3 protein: CASSQSQGAANSPLHF
CDR3 DNA: TGTGCCAGCAGCCAGTCCCAGGGGGCGGCTAATTCACCCCTCCACTTT

V gene: TRBV5-1
J gene: TRBJ2-5
CDR3 length: 16
clone size: NA
D gene: TRBD1
CDR3 protein: CASSRTGQGARETQYF
CDR3 DNA: TGCGCCAGCAGCCGTACGGGACAGGGTGCGAGGGAGACCCAGTACTTC

V gene: TRBV6-5
J gene: TRBJ2-2
CDR3 length: 15
clone size: NA
D gene: TRBD1
CDR3 protein: CASSWRTGGFGELFF
CDR3 DNA: TGTGCCAGCAGTTGGCGGACAGGGGGCTTCGGGGAGCTGTTTTTT

V gene: TRBV3-1/TRBV3-2
J gene: TRBJ2-7
CDR3 length: 14
clone size: NA
D gene: TRBD1
CDR3 protein: CASSLRQGHYEQYF
CDR3 DNA: TGTGCCAGCAGCCTCCGACAGGGCCACTACGAGCAGTACTTC

V gene: TRBV3-1/TRBV3-2
J gene: TRBJ2-1
CDR3 length: 16
clone size: once
D gene: NA
CDR3 protein: CASSQDPRISYNEQFF
CDR3 DNA: TGTGCCAGCAGCCAAGATCCCAGAATCTCCTACAATGAGCAGTTCTTC

V gene: TRBV7-2
J gene: TRBJ2-7
CDR3 length: 15
clone size: NA
D gene: TRBD1
CDR3 protein: CASSQPGTGVLEQYF
CDR3 DNA: TGTGCCAGCAGCCAACCCGGGACAGGGGTACTCGAGCAGTACTTC

V gene: TRBV7-9
J gene: TRBJ2-1
CDR3 length: 15
clone size: NA
D gene: TRBD1
CDR3 protein: CASSGPGQSYNEQFF
CDR3 DNA: TGTGCCAGCAGCGGGCCGGGACAGAGCTACAATGAGCAGTTCTTC

V gene: TRBV24-1
J gene: TRBJ2-1
CDR3 length: 17
clone size: once
D gene: TRBD1
CDR3 protein: CATSDVTGESSYNEQFF
CDR3 DNA: TGTGCCACCAGTGACGTGACAGGGGAGAGCTCCTACAATGAGCAGTTCTTC

V gene: TRBV11-2
J gene: TRBJ2-7
CDR3 length: 15
clone size: once
D gene: NA
CDR3 protein: CASNPLGSVSGEQYF
CDR3 DNA: TGTGCCAGCAACCCGCTCGGGTCGGTGTCTGGGGAGCAGTACTTC

V gene: TRBV7-9
J gene: TRBJ2-7
CDR3 length: 13
clone size: NA
D gene: NA
CDR3 protein: CASSPMTRFEQYF
CDR3 DNA: TGTGCCAGCAGCCCTATGACAAGGTTCGAGCAGTACTTC

V gene: TRBV7-8
J gene: TRBJ2-5
CDR3 length: 17
clone size: NA
D gene: TRBD2
CDR3 protein: CASSLEGAAGGPKTQYF
CDR3 DNA: TGTGCCAGCAGCTTAGAAGGTGCGGCGGGGGGGCCGAAGACCCAGTACTTC

V gene: TRBV18
J gene: TRBJ2-1
CDR3 length: 14
clone size: NA
D gene: NA
CDR3 protein: CASSQSRGYNEQFF
CDR3 DNA: TGTGCCAGCTCACAATCTAGGGGCTACAATGAGCAGTTCTTC

V gene: TRBV21-1
J gene: TRBJ2-7
CDR3 length: 16
clone size: NA
D gene: NA
CDR3 protein: CASSKGLGWGVYEQYF
CDR3 DNA: TGTGCCAGCAGCAAAGGTCTGGGTTGGGGGGTCTACGAGCAGTACTTC

V gene: TRBV7-2
J gene: TRBJ2-7
CDR3 length: 14
clone size: NA
D gene: TRBD1
CDR3 protein: CASSFPTGAGEQYF
CDR3 DNA: TGTGCCAGCAGCTTCCCGACAGGGGCGGGGGAGCAGTACTTC

V gene: TRBV7-9
J gene: TRBJ2-1
CDR3 length: 16
clone size: NA
D gene: NA
CDR3 protein: CASSGPDAGAYNEQFF
CDR3 DNA: TGTGCCAGCAGTGGCCCCGATGCAGGGGCCTACAATGAGCAGTTCTTC

V gene: TRBV6-5
J gene: TRBJ2-3
CDR3 length: 15
clone size: NA
D gene: NA
CDR3 protein: CASQLGPTSTDTQYF
CDR3 DNA: TGTGCCTCCCAACTAGGACCTACTAGCACAGATACGCAGTATTTT

V gene: TRBV18
J gene: TRBJ1-1
CDR3 length: 15
clone size: NA
D gene: NA
CDR3 protein: CASSPREGMNTEAFF
CDR3 DNA: TGTGCCAGCTCCCCCAGGGAGGGGATGAACACTGAAGCTTTCTTT

V gene: TRBV5-1
J gene: TRBJ1-1
CDR3 length: 15
clone size: NA
D gene: TRBD1
CDR3 protein: CASSLAGQGSTEAFF
CDR3 DNA: TGCGCCAGCAGCTTGGCGGGACAGGGAAGCACTGAAGCTTTCTTT

V gene: TRBV7-9
J gene: TRBJ1-4
CDR3 length: 13
clone size: NA
D gene: NA
CDR3 protein: CASSLGSGEKLFF
CDR3 DNA: TGTGCCAGCAGCTTAGGGTCGGGTGAAAAACTGTTTTTT